This section outlines one T cell receptor beta chain sequence together with its context. Its antigen is still unknown. Trimming took off 6 bases at V and 5 bases at J, with 19 bases between the two ends. This CDR3 has 16 residues. RNA transcripts yielded amplified TCR beta CDR3 regions. Initially, a first-round RT-PCR of the TCR CDR3 employed the HTBI primer set. TCRdb re-called the multiplex PCR reads with MiXCR, one entry per CDR3 protein. The sample lists nearly 750,000 distinct CDR3 sequences, under 45% occurring once. This sample stems from a study of T cells in Graves' hyperthyroidism and ophthalmopathy. Study context: Before treatment of any kind, peripheral blood was taken at initial diagnosis. Whole-study results and caveats: Ophthalmopathy cases were set apart from stable hyperthyroidism by a 13 V-J model. In validation, the model predicted ophthalmopathy. These predictions came a median about 6.8 months before onset. Most thyroid clonotypes expanded above 0.001 were also detected in blood.

The sample taken for sequencing was blood. The chain uses TRBV12-3 or TRBV12-4 and TRBJ2-2; weak D call: TRBD1 (7 bases). The clonotype was recovered from a woman in her thirties or forties with Graves' hyperthyroidism. In DNA, the CDR3 is TGTGCCAGCAGCCCTGAGTCAGGGGGGATTACCGGGGAGCTGTTTTTT. Protein: CASSPESGGITGELFF.